This TCR beta chain was sequenced in a study of blood T cell repertoires in COVID-19. This table comes from immunoSEQ multiplex PCR, and its TCRdb copy is limited to in-frame clones, with some not included. The sample records about 410,000 clones, about 89% being singletons. This CDR3 is 12 amino acids long. CDR1 is LNHDA, CDR2 SQIVND, per germline (reference sequence). V dropped 7 bases and J dropped 5 bases, with 9 bases sitting between them. The origin of this receptor is a woman aged 40-49 years with COVID-19, enrolled during active disease. The specimen sequenced was peripheral blood. V and J are TRBV19 and TRBJ1-5, with D perhaps matching TRBD1 (6 bases). CDR3: CASTGAHQPQHF. The CDR3 DNA reads as TGTGCCAGTACAGGGGCCCATCAGCCCCAGCATTTT.